This T cell receptor beta chain comes out of a study of T-cell reconstitution after alpha-beta-depleted transplantation in children. Notes on the study in general: At day 60, the high TCRbeta diversity found in some patients originated from recipient T cells and thymic progenitors that had survived. It was reported that alpha-beta T cells came from several hundred expanded graft clones (about two months after transplant). Diversity and T-cell counts at one year after transplant derived mostly from new T cells.

For TCRbeta, the library was prepared with unique molecular identifiers. TCRdb reprocessed the PCR reads with MiXCR, giving one entry per CDR3 protein. This table holds about 300,000 distinct CDR3 sequences, just over 7.5% found once. In this sample, this clonotype turned up many times. The antigen is undetermined. Trimming stripped 0 bases from V and 5 bases from J, with 12 bases between. The CDR3 contains 14 residues. The germline CDR1 and CDR2 sequences are SGHRS and YFSETQ. This TCR was recovered from a female patient between 2 and 15 years old who had a stem cell transplant for Fanconi anemia, so the T cells may come from the graft donor. The chain is built from TRBV5-1 and TRBJ2-7; D unclear. Specimen: peripheral blood, collected 360 days after TCRalphabeta/CD19-depleted stem cell transplant. The CDR3 DNA sequence: TGCGCCAGCAGCTTGGACCTGGGATTCCACGAGCAGTACGTC. Translated, it gives CASSLDLGFHEQYV.